This TCR beta chain came from a study of T cells in Graves' hyperthyroidism and ophthalmopathy. Overall study results and limits: Most clonotypes that expanded in the thyroid above 0.001 also showed up in blood.

TCR beta CDR3 regions were amplified from RNA. First-round RT-PCR targeting the TCR CDR3 was performed with the HTBI primer set. TCRdb used MiXCR to reprocess the multiplex PCR reads, holding one entry per CDR3 protein. Here the sample spans 300,000 to 350,000 distinct CDR3 sequences, 15% to 20% being singletons. There are many counts of this clonotype. Its antigen is unknown. Each person with ophthalmopathy scored at least 3 on the Clinical Activity Score, reached NOSPECS grade 4 or higher, and had been ill under 3 months. V lost 0 bases and J 0 bases, leaving 9 bases between the germline ends. Germline CDR1 reads ENHRY; CDR2 reads SYGVKD. This CDR3 contains 15 residues.

This receptor was taken from a woman aged 40 to 49 with Graves' ophthalmopathy. The rearrangement uses TRBV10-3 and TRBJ2-7; D possibly corresponds to TRBD1 (5 bases). The sample taken for sequencing was blood. Here the CDR3 DNA reads TGTGCCATCAGTGAGTCGACAGTGTCCTCCTACGAGCAGTACTTC. It specifies CAISESTVSSYEQYF.